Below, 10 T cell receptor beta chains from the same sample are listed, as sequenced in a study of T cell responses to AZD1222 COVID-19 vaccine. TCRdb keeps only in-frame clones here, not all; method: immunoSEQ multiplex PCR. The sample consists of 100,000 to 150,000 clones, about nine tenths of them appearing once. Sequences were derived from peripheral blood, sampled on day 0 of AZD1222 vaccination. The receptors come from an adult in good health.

The CDR3 DNA is TGTGCCAGCAGCTTTGCAGGGAGGACTGAAGCTTTCTTT. It yields the protein CASSFAGRTEAFF. This sequence joins TRBV5-5 and TRBJ1-1; D may be TRBD1 (5 bases). CDR3 length equals 13 residues. The V end lost 2 bases, the J end lost 5 bases, and 10 bases lay between the germline ends. The germline gives CDR1 SGHKS, CDR2 YYEKEE (reference sequence).

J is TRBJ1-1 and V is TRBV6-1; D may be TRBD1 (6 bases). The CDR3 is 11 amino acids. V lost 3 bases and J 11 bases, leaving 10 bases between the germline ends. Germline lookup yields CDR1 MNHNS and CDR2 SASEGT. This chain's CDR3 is CASSDQGWAFF. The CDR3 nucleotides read TGTGCCAGCAGTGATCAGGGGTGGGCTTTCTTT.

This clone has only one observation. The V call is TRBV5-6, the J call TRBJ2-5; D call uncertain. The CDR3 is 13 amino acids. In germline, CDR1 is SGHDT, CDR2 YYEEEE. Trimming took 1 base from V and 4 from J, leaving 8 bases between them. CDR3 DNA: TGTGCCAGCAGCTTGACACGCCGAGAGACCCAGTACTTC. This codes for CASSLTRRETQYF.

CDR3 protein: CASGSSGGAEEQYF. The CDR3 DNA reads as TGTGCCAGCGGATCTAGCGGGGGGGCCGAGGAGCAGTACTTC. The J gene is TRBJ2-7, the V gene TRBV13, with 12 bases aligning to TRBD2. The trim removed 8 bases at V and 7 bases at J, leaving 9 bases unmatched. The CDR3 sequence is 14 residues long. Per germline, CDR1 PRHDT and CDR2 FYEKMQ (reference sequence).

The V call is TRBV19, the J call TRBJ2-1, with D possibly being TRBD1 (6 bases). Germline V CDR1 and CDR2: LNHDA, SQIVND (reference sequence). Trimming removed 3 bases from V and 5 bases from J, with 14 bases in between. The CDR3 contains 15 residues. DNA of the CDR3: TGTGCCAGTAGTATGTTTCAGGGGCGACACAATGAGCAGTTCTTC. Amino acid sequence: CASSMFQGRHNEQFF. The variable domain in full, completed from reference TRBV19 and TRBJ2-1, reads DGGITQSPKYLFRKEGQNVTLSCEQNLNHDAMYWYRQDPGQGLRLIYYSQIVNDFQKGDIAEGYSVSREKKESFPLTVTSAQKNPTAFYLCASSMFQGRHNEQFFGPGTRLTVL.

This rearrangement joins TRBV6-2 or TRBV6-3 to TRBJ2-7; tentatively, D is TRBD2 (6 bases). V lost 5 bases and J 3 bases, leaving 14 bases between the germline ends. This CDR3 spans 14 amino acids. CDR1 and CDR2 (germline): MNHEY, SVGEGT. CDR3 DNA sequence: TGTGCCAGCAGTCGCGGGGAACTTCTCTACGAGCAGTACTTC. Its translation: CASSRGELLYEQYF.

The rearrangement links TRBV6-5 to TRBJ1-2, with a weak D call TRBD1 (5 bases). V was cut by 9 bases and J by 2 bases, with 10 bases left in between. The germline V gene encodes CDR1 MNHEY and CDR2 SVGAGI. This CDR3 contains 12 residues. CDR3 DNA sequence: TGTGCCAGTAACAGGTGGAACTATGGCTACACCTTC. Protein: CASNRWNYGYTF.

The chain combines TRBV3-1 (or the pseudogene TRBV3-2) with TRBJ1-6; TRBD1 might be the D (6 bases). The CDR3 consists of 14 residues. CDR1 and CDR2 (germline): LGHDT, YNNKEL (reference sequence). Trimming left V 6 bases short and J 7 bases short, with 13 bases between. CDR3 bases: TGTGCCAGCAGTCACGGACAGCCCAATTCACCCCTCCACTTT. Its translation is CASSHGQPNSPLHF.

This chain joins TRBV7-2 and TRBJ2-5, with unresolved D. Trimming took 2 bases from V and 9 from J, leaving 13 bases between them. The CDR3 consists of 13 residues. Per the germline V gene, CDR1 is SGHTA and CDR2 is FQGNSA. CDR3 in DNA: TGTGCCAGCAGCTTATTTTCGCCCCAGGCCCAGTACTTC. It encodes CASSLFSPQAQYF.

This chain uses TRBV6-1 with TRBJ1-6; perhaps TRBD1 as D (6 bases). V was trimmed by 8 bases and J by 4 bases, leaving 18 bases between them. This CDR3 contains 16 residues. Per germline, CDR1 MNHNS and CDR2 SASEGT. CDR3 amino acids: CASGEGQISYNSPLHF. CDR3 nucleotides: TGTGCCAGCGGGGAAGGACAGATAAGTTATAATTCACCCCTCCACTTT.